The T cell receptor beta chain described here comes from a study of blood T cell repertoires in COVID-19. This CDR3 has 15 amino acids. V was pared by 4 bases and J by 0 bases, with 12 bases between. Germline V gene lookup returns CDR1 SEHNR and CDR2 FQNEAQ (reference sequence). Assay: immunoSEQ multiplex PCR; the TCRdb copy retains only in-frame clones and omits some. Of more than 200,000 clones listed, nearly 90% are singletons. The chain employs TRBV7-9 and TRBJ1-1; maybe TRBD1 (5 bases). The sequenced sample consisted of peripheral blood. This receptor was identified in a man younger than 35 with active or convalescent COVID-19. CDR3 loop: CASSSSDSLNTEAFF. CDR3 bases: TGTGCCAGCAGCTCCAGTGACAGCCTGAACACTGAAGCTTTCTTT.